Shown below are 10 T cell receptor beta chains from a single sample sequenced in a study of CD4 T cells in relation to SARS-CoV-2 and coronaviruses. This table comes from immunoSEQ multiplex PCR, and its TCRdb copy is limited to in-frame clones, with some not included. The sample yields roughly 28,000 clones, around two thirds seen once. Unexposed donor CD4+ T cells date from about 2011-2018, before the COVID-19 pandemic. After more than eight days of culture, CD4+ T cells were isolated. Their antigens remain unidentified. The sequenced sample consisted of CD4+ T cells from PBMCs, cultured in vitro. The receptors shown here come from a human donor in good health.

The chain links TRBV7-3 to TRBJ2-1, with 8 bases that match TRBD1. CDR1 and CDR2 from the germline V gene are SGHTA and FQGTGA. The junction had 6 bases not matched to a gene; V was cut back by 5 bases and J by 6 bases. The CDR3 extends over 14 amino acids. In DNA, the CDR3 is TGTGCCAGCAGCCGGGCAGGGGGCCCCAATGAGCAGTTCTTC. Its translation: CASSRAGGPNEQFF.

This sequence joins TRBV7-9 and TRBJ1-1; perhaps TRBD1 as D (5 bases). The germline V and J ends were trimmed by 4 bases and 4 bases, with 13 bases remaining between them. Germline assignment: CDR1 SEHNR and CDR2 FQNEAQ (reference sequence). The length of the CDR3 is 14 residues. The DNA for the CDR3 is TGTGCCAGCAGCTCTCAGGGATTGAGCACTGAAGCTTTCTTT. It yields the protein CASSSQGLSTEAFF.

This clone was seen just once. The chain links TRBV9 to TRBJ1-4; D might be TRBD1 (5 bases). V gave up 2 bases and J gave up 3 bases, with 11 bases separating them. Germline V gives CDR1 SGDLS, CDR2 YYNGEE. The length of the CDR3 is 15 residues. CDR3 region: CASSVSGTANEKLFF. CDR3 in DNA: TGTGCCAGCAGCGTCTCAGGGACGGCTAATGAAAAACTGTTTTTT.

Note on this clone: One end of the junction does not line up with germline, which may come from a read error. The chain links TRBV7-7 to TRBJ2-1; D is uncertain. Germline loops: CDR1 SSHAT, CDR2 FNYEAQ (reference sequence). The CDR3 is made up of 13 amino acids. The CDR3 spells CASSQSYYNEQFF. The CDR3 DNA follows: TGTGCTAGCAGCCAATCTTACTACAATGAGCAGTTCTTC.

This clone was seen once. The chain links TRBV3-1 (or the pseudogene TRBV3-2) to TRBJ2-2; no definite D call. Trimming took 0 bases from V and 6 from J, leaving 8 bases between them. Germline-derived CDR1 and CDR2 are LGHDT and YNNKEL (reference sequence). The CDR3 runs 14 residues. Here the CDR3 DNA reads TGTGCCAGCAGCCAAGAGCTGTCGGCCGGGGAGCTGTTTTTT. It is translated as CASSQELSAGELFF.

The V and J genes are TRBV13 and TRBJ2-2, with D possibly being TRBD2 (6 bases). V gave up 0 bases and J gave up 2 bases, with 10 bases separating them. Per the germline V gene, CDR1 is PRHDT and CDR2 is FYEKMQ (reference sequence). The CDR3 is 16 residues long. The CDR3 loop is CASSLGGTPNTGELFF. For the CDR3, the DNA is TGTGCCAGCAGCTTAGGGGGGACTCCAAACACCGGGGAGCTGTTTTTT.

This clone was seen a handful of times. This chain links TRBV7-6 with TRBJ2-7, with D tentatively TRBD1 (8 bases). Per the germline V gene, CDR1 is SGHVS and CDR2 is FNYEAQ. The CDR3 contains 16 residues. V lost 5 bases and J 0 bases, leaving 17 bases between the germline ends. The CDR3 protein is CASSPATGEGSYEQYF. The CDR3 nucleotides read TGTGCCAGCAGCCCCGCGACAGGGGAGGGCTCCTACGAGCAGTACTTC.

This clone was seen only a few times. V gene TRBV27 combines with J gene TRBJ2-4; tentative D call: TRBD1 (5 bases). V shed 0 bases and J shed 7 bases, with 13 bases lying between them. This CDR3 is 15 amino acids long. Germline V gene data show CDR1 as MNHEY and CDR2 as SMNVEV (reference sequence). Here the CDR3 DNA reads TGTGCCAGCAGTTTATCGGTAGGGGTTTGGAACATTCAGTACTTC. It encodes CASSLSVGVWNIQYF.

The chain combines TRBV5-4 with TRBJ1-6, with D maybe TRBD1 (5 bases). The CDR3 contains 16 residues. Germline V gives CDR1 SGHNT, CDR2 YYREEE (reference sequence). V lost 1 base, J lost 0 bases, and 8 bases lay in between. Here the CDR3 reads CASSLSGHSYNSPLHF. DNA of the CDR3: TGTGCCAGCAGCTTGAGCGGACACTCCTATAATTCACCCCTCCACTTT.

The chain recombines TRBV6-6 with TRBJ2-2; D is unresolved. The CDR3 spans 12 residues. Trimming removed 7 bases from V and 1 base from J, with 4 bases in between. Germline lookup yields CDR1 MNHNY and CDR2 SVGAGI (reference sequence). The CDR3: CASTQNTGELFF. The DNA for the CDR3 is TGTGCCAGCACCCAGAACACCGGGGAGCTGTTTTTT.